The 22 T cell receptor beta chains below were found in one sample sequenced in a study of shared clonotypes between healthy human individuals. Clones were sequenced by immunoSEQ multiplex PCR, and TCRdb holds only the in-frame ones, with some missing. The table has some 2,100,000 clones, around 95% seen once. Sequencing input: naive CD4+ T cells sorted from blood. The subset: CD45RA+ positively selected. The source of these receptors is a man younger than 30 in good health.

This clone was seen a few times. The CDR3 spells CSTGTSGNTIYF. The CDR3 coding sequence is TGCAGCACAGGGACTTCTGGAAACACCATATATTTT. The rearrangement uses TRBV29-1 and TRBJ1-3, with D perhaps TRBD1 (6 bases). The V gene's germline CDR1 is SQVTM and CDR2 ANQGSEA. V lost 8 bases and J 1 base, leaving 9 bases between the germline ends. The CDR3 is 12 residues long.

Details on this clone: Other DNA sequences in the same sample also yield this CDR3. The chain links TRBV6-5 to TRBJ1-5, with 8 bases fitting TRBD1. This CDR3 comprises 14 residues. The trim removed 5 bases at V and 7 bases at J, leaving 7 bases unmatched. Germline-derived CDR1 and CDR2 are MNHEY and SVGAGI. The CDR3: CASSRGQGRQPQHF. In DNA, the CDR3 is TGTGCCAGCAGTCGCGGACAGGGACGACAGCCCCAGCATTTT.

The chain is built from TRBV11-2 and TRBJ2-4; 10 positions match TRBD1. V lost 5 bases, J lost 9 bases, and 10 bases stayed unmatched. The CDR3 has 15 amino acids. Germline assignment: CDR1 SGHAT and CDR2 FQNNGV. The CDR3 DNA sequence: TGTGCCAGCAGCCTCTTGACAGGGGGCGCCAGCATTCAGTACTTC. Protein sequence: CASSLLTGGASIQYF.

The rearrangement joins TRBV25-1 to TRBJ1-6; D gene unclear. Between the trimmed V and J ends, which lost 6 bases and 3 bases, there was a span of 9 bases. This CDR3 has 14 amino acids. Germline V gives CDR1 MGHDK, CDR2 SYGVNS. In DNA, the CDR3 is TGTGCCAGCAGGCAGAGCATCTATAATTCACCCCTCCACTTT. Protein: CASRQSIYNSPLHF.

The chain uses TRBV5-6 and TRBJ2-3, with TRBD1 identical over 10 bases. The V segment lost 2 bases and the J segment 4 bases; nucleotides outside the gene matches: 7. The CDR3 is 16 amino acids. Looked up from germline, CDR1 is SGHDT and CDR2 is YYEEEE. As DNA, the CDR3 is TGTGCCAGCAGCTTAGGGACAGGGGAGTTAGCAGATACGCAGTATTTT. It codes for CASSLGTGELADTQYF.

This chain joins TRBV25-1 and TRBJ2-7; a possible D gene is TRBD1 (6 bases). Germline values: CDR1 MGHDK, CDR2 SYGVNS. V was cut by 6 bases and J by 6 bases, with 15 bases left in between. The CDR3 consists of 13 residues. The CDR3 region is CASREQGVGEQYF. CDR3 coding DNA: TGTGCCAGCAGAGAACAGGGAGTTGGCGAGCAGTACTTC.

The CDR3 nucleotides are TGTGCCAGCAGCTTGGGGGCTGGCGGGATAATCTACGAGCAGTACTTC. The encoded protein is CASSLGAGGIIYEQYF. V is TRBV5-8 and J is TRBJ2-7; D might be TRBD2 (6 bases). CDR1 is SGHTS, CDR2 YDEGEE, per germline. Between the trimmed V and J ends, which lost 0 bases and 3 bases, there was a span of 16 bases. The CDR3 covers 16 residues.

V gene TRBV6-5 combines with J gene TRBJ1-2; the match to TRBD1 covers 11 bases. Germline-derived CDR1 and CDR2 are MNHEY and SVGAGI. The CDR3 sequence is 14 residues long. The trim removed 5 bases at V and 8 bases at J, leaving 7 bases unmatched. The CDR3 sequence is CASSALGTGGGYTF. In DNA form, the CDR3 reads TGTGCCAGCAGTGCCCTAGGGACAGGGGGAGGCTACACCTTC.

There are a few counts of this clone. The V call is TRBV30, the J call TRBJ1-1, with D unresolved. V dropped 3 bases and J dropped 0 bases, with 8 bases sitting between them. In germline, CDR1 is GTSNPN, CDR2 SVGIG (reference sequence). The CDR3 runs 13 residues. The CDR3 loop is CAWRRAVNTEAFF. The CDR3 region has the DNA TGTGCCTGGAGGAGGGCAGTGAACACTGAAGCTTTCTTT.

The chain couples TRBV20-1 to TRBJ2-3; D uncertain. V shed 5 bases and J shed 7 bases, with 10 bases lying between them. Germline assignment: CDR1 DFQATT and CDR2 SNEGSKA (reference sequence). This CDR3 is 11 amino acids long. CDR3 sequence (DNA): TGCAGTGCTCTCCCCGACCATACGCAGTATTTT. Its protein is CSALPDHTQYF.

The J gene is TRBJ2-6, the V gene TRBV6-5; D unclear. Germline assignment: CDR1 MNHEY and CDR2 SVGAGI. The CDR3 consists of 15 residues. The germline V and J ends were trimmed by 8 bases and 0 bases, with 11 bases remaining between them. CDR3 region: CASGEEGSGANVLTF. In DNA, the CDR3 is TGTGCCAGCGGGGAAGAAGGCTCTGGGGCCAACGTCCTGACTTTC.

The V gene is TRBV5-4, the J gene TRBJ2-7, with 7 positions matching TRBD1. V was pared by 5 bases and J by 1 base, with 6 bases of the junction left unmatched. The CDR3 contains 14 residues. Germline V CDR1 and CDR2: SGHNT, YYREEE (reference sequence). CDR3 DNA sequence: TGTGCCAGCAGGGGATCGACAGGGTCCTACGAGCAGTACTTC. Translated: CASRGSTGSYEQYF.

J is TRBJ2-7 and V is TRBV5-4, with TRBD1 matching 9 bases. Losses at the gene ends were 5 bases for V and 7 bases for J; bases not matched to a gene: 4. The CDR3 consists of 12 residues. Germline values: CDR1 SGHNT, CDR2 YYREEE (reference sequence). The CDR3 nucleotides are TGTGCCAGCAGTGACAGGGGGAGGGAGCAGTACTTC. Encoded protein: CASSDRGREQYF.

CDR3 protein: CASSYQGTSGNTIYF. The CDR3 nucleotides are TGTGCCAGCAGTTACCAAGGGACCTCTGGAAACACCATATATTTT. The chain is built from TRBV6-5 and TRBJ1-3; perhaps TRBD1 as D (5 bases). The germline CDR1 and CDR2 sequences are MNHEY and SVGAGI. This CDR3 contains 15 residues. The V gene lost 2 bases and the J gene lost 0 bases, with 8 bases spanning the gap.

The V call is TRBV28, the J call TRBJ1-2; no clear D gene. V was shortened by 5 bases and J by 2 bases, with 9 bases between the two germline ends. This CDR3 region has 13 residues. Germline CDR1 is MDHEN and CDR2 is SYDVKM. The DNA of the CDR3 is TGTGCCAGCAGTCCTGACACAAACTATGGCTACACCTTC. Translation gives CASSPDTNYGYTF.

This chain connects TRBV5-1 to TRBJ1-1, with unresolved D. CDR1 SGHRS and CDR2 YFSETQ come from the germline V gene. The V end was cut by 4 bases, the J end by 2 bases, with 18 bases between. The CDR3 contains 16 residues. The CDR3 DNA reads TGCGCCAGCAGCCCGGATGCATGGGGTTTTAACACTGAAGCTTTCTTT. This gives the protein CASSPDAWGFNTEAFF. The full variable domain, with the rest looked up from reference TRBV5-1 and TRBJ1-1, is KAGVTQTPRYLIKTRGQQVTLSCSPISGHRSVSWYQQTPGQGLQFLFEYFSETQRNKGNFPGRFSGRQFSNSRSEMNVSTLELGDSALYLCASSPDAWGFNTEAFFGQGTRLTVV.

The V call is TRBV5-4, the J call TRBJ1-6; D gene uncertain. Per germline, CDR1 SGHNT and CDR2 YYREEE (reference sequence). The CDR3 runs to 14 residues. Trimming took off 0 bases at V and 6 bases at J, with 7 bases between the two ends. The CDR3 nucleotides read TGTGCCAGCAGCTTGGAGGGCCCTAATTCACCCCTCCACTTT. Translating it yields CASSLEGPNSPLHF. The full variable domain, in which reference TRBV5-4 and TRBJ1-6 provide the parts outside the CDR3, is ETGVTQSPTHLIKTRGQQVTLRCSSQSGHNTVSWYQQALGQGPQFIFQYYREEENGRGNFPPRFSGLQFPNYSSELNVNALELDDSALYLCASSLEGPNSPLHFGNGTRLTVT.

This chain uses TRBV7-9 with TRBJ2-5, with a possible D match to TRBD2 (7 bases). CDR3 length equals 15 residues. V lost 5 bases to trimming and J lost 5 bases, with 18 bases between them. Germline CDR1 reads SEHNR; CDR2 reads FQNEAQ (reference sequence). The CDR3: CASSLTLGGAETQYF. CDR3 sequence (DNA): TGTGCCAGCAGCCTGACCCTAGGGGGGGCGGAGACCCAGTACTTC.

The V call is TRBV2, the J call TRBJ2-5; TRBD2 aligns across 11 bases. Losses at the gene ends were 3 bases for V and 5 bases for J; bases not matched to a gene: 2. Germline CDR1 is SNHLY and CDR2 is FYNNEI. The CDR3 has 14 amino acids. CDR3 coding DNA: TGTGCCAGCAGTGAGGGACTAGCGGTGGAGACCCAGTACTTC. Encoded protein: CASSEGLAVETQYF. Full variable domain (remainder filled in from reference TRBV2 and TRBJ2-5): EPEVTQTPSHQVTQMGQEVILRCVPISNHLYFYWYRQILGQKVEFLVSFYNNEISEKSEIFDDQFSVERPDGSNFTLKIRSTKLEDSAMYFCASSEGLAVETQYFGPGTRLLVL.

This clone was detected once. The rearrangement joins TRBV1 to TRBJ1-5. TRBV1 counts as a pseudogene. CDR3 length: 17 amino acids. CDR3 DNA: TGCACCAGCAGCCATTTTAGGCCAGCATATAGCAATCAGCCCCAGCATTTT. It yields the protein CTSSHFRPAYSNQPQHF.

The chain links TRBV2 to TRBJ2-2; 10 bases align to TRBD2. The ends lost 9 bases at V and 1 base at J; junction bases unmatched: 14. The germline gives CDR1 SNHLY, CDR2 FYNNEI. This CDR3 has 18 residues. DNA of the CDR3: TGTGCCAGTGGGATGGCTAGCGGGGGATATATGAACACCGGGGAGCTGTTTTTT. Translating it yields CASGMASGGYMNTGELFF.

This chain joins TRBV7-9 and TRBJ1-6, with D tentatively TRBD1 (5 bases). This CDR3 comprises 15 residues. V lost 3 bases and J lost 7, with 13 bases in between. Germline CDR1 is SEHNR and CDR2 is FQNEAQ (reference sequence). CDR3 sequence (DNA): TGTGCCAGCAGCTTTCACGGGGGAAACAATTCACCCCTCCACTTT. It translates to CASSFHGGNNSPLHF. Full variable domain (outside the CDR3, taken from reference TRBV7-9 and TRBJ1-6): DTGVSQNPRHKITKRGQNVTFRCDPISEHNRLYWYRQTLGQGPEFLTYFQNEAQLEKSRLLSDRFSAERPKGSFSTLEIQRTEQGDSAMYLCASSFHGGNNSPLHFGNGTRLTVT.